The 15 T cell receptor beta chains below come from one sample, sequenced in a study of breast tumors, draining lymph nodes, adjacent tissues. TCRdb called the multiplex PCR reads again in MiXCR, with one record for every CDR3 protein. The data contain roughly 14,000 distinct CDR3 sequences, roughly 55% of them singletons. The sequenced material came from tumor-adjacent breast tissue. The receptors shown here come from a female donor with breast cancer. Some clones in this sample may be carry-over from other donors' samples.

The sample holds many counts of this clonotype. This may come from a read error, since a much larger clone is one base off. The V and J genes are TRBV19 and TRBJ1-2; 8 bases are shared with TRBD1. The CDR3 spans 18 residues. Germline CDR1 is LNHDA and CDR2 is SQIVND (reference sequence). CDR3 loop: CASSTLTGAHISNYGSTF. The CDR3 region has the DNA TGTGCCAGTAGTACCCTGACAGGGGCCCACATTTCTAACTATGGCTCCACCTTC.

The V and J genes are TRBV10-3 and TRBJ1-2, with 12 bases that match TRBD1. J was trimmed by 4 bases and V by 7 bases; bases with no gene match: 7. Germline loops: CDR1 ENHRY, CDR2 SYGVKD. The CDR3 spans 15 residues. CDR3 sequence (DNA): TGTGCCATCAATGGGGGACAGGGGGCAATCTATGGCTACACCTTC. Amino acids: CAINGGQGAIYGYTF.

This clonotype was picked up many times. A much larger clone differs from this one at a single base, so this may be a read error. The gene calls are TRBV6-5 and TRBJ2-3, with a tentative D call TRBD1 (5 bases). The germline CDR1 and CDR2 sequences are MNHEY and SVGAGI. CDR3 length: 15 amino acids. CDR3 loop: CASSHSGSGTDTQYF. CDR3 sequence (DNA): TGTGCCAGCAGTCACTCAGGGTCAGGGACAGATACGCAGTATTTT.

This chain uses TRBV2 with TRBJ2-1; D uncertain. This CDR3 is 11 amino acids long. V lost 8 bases and J 4 bases, leaving 6 bases between the germline ends. CDR1 SNHLY and CDR2 FYNNEI come from the germline V gene. Written as DNA, the CDR3 is TGTGCCAGCCAACGTTACAATGAGCAGTTCTTC. It codes for CASQRYNEQFF.

The gene calls are TRBV18 and TRBJ2-7; D is unresolved. The germline V and J ends were trimmed by 3 bases and 2 bases, with 5 bases remaining between them. The germline CDR1 and CDR2 sequences are KGHSH and LQKENI. This CDR3 comprises 12 residues. The CDR3 DNA sequence: TGTGCCAGCTCACCCGGCACCTACGAGCAGTACTTC. It is translated as CASSPGTYEQYF.

V gene TRBV4-1 combines with J gene TRBJ2-7; 13 positions match TRBD2. V dropped 0 bases and J dropped 3; count of bases not matched to a gene: 8. CDR3 size: 18 residues. The germline V gene has CDR1 MGHRA and CDR2 YSYEKL. The chain's CDR3 is CASSQDGTGLAGDYEQYF. The CDR3 nucleotides are TGCGCCAGCAGCCAAGATGGTACAGGACTAGCGGGGGACTACGAGCAGTACTTC.

V is TRBV29-1 and J is TRBJ2-1, with unresolved D. The CDR3 runs to 13 residues. Trimming shortened V by 0 bases and J by 0 bases, and 3 bases separated the two germline ends. Germline assignment: CDR1 SQVTM and CDR2 ANQGSEA. CDR3 in amino acids: CSVEESSYNEQFF. CDR3 DNA sequence: TGCAGCGTTGAAGAGAGCTCCTACAATGAGCAGTTCTTC.

This clonotype was observed a single time. J is TRBJ2-3 and V is TRBV7-2, with 10 bases matching TRBD2. Germline values: CDR1 SGHTA, CDR2 FQGNSA. CDR3 length equals 15 residues. V was pared by 2 bases and J by 4 bases, with 3 bases of the junction left unmatched. Here the CDR3 reads CASSLLAGEADTQYF. The DNA for the CDR3 is TGTGCCAGCAGCTTACTAGCGGGAGAGGCAGATACGCAGTATTTT.

This clonotype was recorded many times. V usage is TRBV24-1 and J usage is TRBJ2-1, with 7 bases that match TRBD1. Unmatched junction bases numbered 10, after V lost 2 bases and J lost 10 bases. This CDR3 has 15 residues. Germline CDR1 KGHDR, CDR2 SFDVKD. CDR3 bases: TGTGCCACCAGTGATTCTAGTGACAGGGAAAGGGAGCAGTTCTTC. It translates to CATSDSSDREREQFF.

This clonotype was seen at least ten times. The rearrangement links TRBV5-1 to TRBJ2-7; no firm D call. The V end was cut by 1 base, the J end by 0 bases, with 17 bases between. CDR1 and CDR2 (germline): SGHRS, YFSETQ. The CDR3 covers 17 residues. The CDR3 reads CASSLSSSLTFSYEQYF. In DNA form, the CDR3 reads TGCGCCAGCAGCTTGTCTTCTTCTCTGACTTTCTCCTACGAGCAGTACTTC.

Remarks on this clonotype: A read error may explain this, as a much larger clone is one base away. The rearrangement uses TRBV12-3 or TRBV12-4 and TRBJ2-5; D is perhaps TRBD1 (6 bases). The CDR3 runs 13 residues. Trimming left V 3 bases short and J 9 bases short, with 14 bases between. CDR3 in DNA: TGTGCCAGCAGTTTCGGGCTCAAGGGGGCCCAGTACTTC. It is translated as CASSFGLKGAQYF.

The CDR3 loop reads CSVVLGASTDTQYF. CDR3 coding DNA: TGCAGCGTTGTGCTGGGGGCGAGCACAGATACGCAGTATTTT. V usage is TRBV29-1 and J usage is TRBJ2-3; D perhaps matches TRBD1 (6 bases). The CDR3 is 14 residues long. Germline V CDR1 and CDR2: SQVTM, ANQGSEA. V was shortened by 4 bases and J by 0 bases, with 11 bases between the two germline ends.

This rearrangement joins TRBV20-1 to TRBJ1-5, with a tentative D call TRBD1 (6 bases). Trimming took 4 bases from V and 5 from J, leaving 15 bases between them. Germline values: CDR1 DFQATT, CDR2 SNEGSKA (reference sequence). The CDR3 length is 14 residues. The CDR3 DNA reads TGCAGTGCTAAGGGGGGGGGCGATTATCAGCCCCAGCATTTT. This translates into CSAKGGGDYQPQHF.

This clonotype was counted only a few times. The V gene is TRBV29-1, the J gene TRBJ1-2; the match to TRBD1 covers 8 bases. Unmatched junction bases numbered 9, after V lost 6 bases and J lost 6 bases. This CDR3 region has 13 residues. The germline V gene has CDR1 SQVTM and CDR2 ANQGSEA. This chain's CDR3 is CSVGRTGMNGYTF. The CDR3 DNA reads TGCAGCGTCGGCCGGACAGGGATGAATGGCTACACCTTC.

There are a few counts of this clonotype. The chain combines TRBV19 with TRBJ2-5; D is perhaps TRBD1 or TRBD2 (5 bases each). V lost 0 bases to trimming and J lost 3 bases, with 11 bases between them. Germline V gene data show CDR1 as LNHDA and CDR2 as SQIVND (reference sequence). The CDR3 covers 15 residues. The CDR3 nucleotides read TGTGCCAGTAGTATAGACCCCGGGACCAAAGAGACCCAGTACTTC. Its translation is CASSIDPGTKETQYF.